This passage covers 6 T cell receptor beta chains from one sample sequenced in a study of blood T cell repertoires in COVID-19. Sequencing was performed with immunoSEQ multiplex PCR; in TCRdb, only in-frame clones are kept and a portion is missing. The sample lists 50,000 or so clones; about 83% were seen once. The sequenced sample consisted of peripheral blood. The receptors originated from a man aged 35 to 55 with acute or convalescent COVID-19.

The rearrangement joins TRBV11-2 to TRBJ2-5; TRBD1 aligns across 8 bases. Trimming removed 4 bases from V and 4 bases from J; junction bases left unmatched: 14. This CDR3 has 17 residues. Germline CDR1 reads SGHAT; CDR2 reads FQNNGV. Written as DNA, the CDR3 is TGTGCCAGCAGCTCCCGACAGGGGCCTAGGAAGGGAGAGACCCAGTACTTC. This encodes CASSSRQGPRKGETQYF.

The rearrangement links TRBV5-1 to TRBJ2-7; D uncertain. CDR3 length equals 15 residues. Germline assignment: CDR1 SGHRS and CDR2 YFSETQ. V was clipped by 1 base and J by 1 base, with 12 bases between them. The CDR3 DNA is TGCGCCAGCAGCTTGCCGACAAAGAGTTCCTACGAGCAGTACTTC. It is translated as CASSLPTKSSYEQYF.

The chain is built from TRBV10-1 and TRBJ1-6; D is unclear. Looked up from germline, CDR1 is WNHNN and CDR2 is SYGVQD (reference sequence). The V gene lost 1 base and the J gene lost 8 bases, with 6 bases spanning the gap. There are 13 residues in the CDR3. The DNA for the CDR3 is TGCGCCAGCAGTGAGTGGAGCGATTCACCCCTCCACTTT. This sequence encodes CASSEWSDSPLHF.

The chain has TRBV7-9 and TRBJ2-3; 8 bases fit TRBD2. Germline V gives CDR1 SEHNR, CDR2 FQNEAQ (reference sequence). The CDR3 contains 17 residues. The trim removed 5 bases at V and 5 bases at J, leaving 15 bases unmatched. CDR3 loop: CASSPWPERESVDTQYF. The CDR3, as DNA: TGTGCCAGCAGCCCTTGGCCCGAGCGGGAGTCGGTAGATACGCAGTATTTT.

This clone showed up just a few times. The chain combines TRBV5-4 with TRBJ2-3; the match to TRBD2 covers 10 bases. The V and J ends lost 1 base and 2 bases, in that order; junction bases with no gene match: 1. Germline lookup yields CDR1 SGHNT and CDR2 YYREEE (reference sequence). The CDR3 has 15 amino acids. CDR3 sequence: CASSLSGGATDTQYF. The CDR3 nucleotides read TGTGCCAGCAGCTTGAGCGGGGGGGCCACAGATACGCAGTATTTT.

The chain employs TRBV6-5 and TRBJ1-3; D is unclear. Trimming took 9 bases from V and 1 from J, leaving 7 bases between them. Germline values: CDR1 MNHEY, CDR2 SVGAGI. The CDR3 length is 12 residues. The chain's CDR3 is CASKSSGNTIYF. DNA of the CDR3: TGTGCCAGTAAGAGTTCTGGAAACACCATATATTTT.